This TCR beta chain appears in the sequencing data of a study of T-cell memory formation after mild COVID-19. Points from the study as a whole: The main location of contracting CD4+ clones was CM and EM, and that of contracting CD8+ clones was EMRA.

5'RACE primed at constant segments yielded TCR alpha and TCR beta cDNA libraries bearing sample barcodes and UMIs. One entry per CDR3 protein results from TCRdb running MiXCR on the 5' RACE reads. Among approximately 250,000 distinct CDR3 sequences listed, about a sixth were seen once. In regard to this clonotype: The target antigen is unknown.

The sequenced sample was PBMCs or a T cell subset sorted from them (not recorded which). The sequence was obtained from a man aged 18 to 29 who had mild COVID-19 (a few samples of this study predate the infection). Cell type and time point are not known.

CDR3 sequence reads: CASSLTGRDTQYF. As DNA, the CDR3 is TGTGCCAGCAGTTTGACAGGGAGGGATACGCAGTATTTT. The chain links TRBV12-3 or TRBV12-4 to TRBJ2-3, with D possibly being TRBD1 (7 bases). This CDR3 has 13 amino acids. V was trimmed by 3 bases and J by 6 bases, leaving 10 bases between them.